This T cell receptor beta chain was captured in a study of molecular identifiers for immune sequencing clone quantification. This clonotype was found many times. Its antigen is as yet unknown. Preparation of naive CD8 libraries involved about 18,000 to 1,000,000 sorted cells and 10%, 30% or 50% RNA. Based on a CD8+CD4-CCR7+CD45RA+ profile, naive CD8 T cells were sorted. V lost 4 bases and J 1 base, leaving 17 bases between the germline ends. In germline, CDR1 is SGHRS, CDR2 YFSETQ. The CDR3 length is 16 residues. Broader study findings: Effector cells had over 99% of their molecules in clones above 20 RNA copies, while naive cells had under 1%.

In preparing bulk TCR libraries, previously described methods and listed TCR primers were used. From the PCR reads, TCRdb called clonotypes with MiXCR, one entry per CDR3 protein. The sample holds approximately 670,000 distinct CDR3 sequences, just under 20% seen once. This chain joins TRBV5-1 and TRBJ1-2; perhaps TRBD1 as D (6 bases). Sample: naive CD8+ T cells from blood, with Jurkat cell RNA spiked in. The subset is: FACS-sorted CD8+CD4-CCR7+CD45RA+ naive T cells. This receptor was taken from a human donor in good health. Some libraries in this study had Jurkat cell RNA spiked in. CDR3 DNA: TGCGCCAGCAGCCCATGGCCGGACAGCCTTAACTATGGCTACACCTTC. Protein product: CASSPWPDSLNYGYTF.